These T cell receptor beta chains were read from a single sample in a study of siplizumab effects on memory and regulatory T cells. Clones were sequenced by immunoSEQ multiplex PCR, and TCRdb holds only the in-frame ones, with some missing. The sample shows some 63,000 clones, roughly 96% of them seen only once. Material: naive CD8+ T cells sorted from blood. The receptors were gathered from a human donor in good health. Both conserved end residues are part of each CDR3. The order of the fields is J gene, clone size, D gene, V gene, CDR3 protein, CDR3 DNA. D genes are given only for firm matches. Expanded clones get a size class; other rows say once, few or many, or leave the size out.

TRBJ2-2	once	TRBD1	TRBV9	CASSPRTGLGGELFF	TGTGCCAGCAGCCCCCGGACAGGGCTTGGCGGGGAGCTGTTTTTT
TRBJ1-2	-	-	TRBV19	CASTNSDGYTF	TGTGCCAGTACCAACAGTGATGGCTACACCTTC
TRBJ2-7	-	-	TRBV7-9	CASSLDYEQYF	TGTGCCAGCAGCTTAGACTACGAGCAGTACTTC
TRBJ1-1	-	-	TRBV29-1	CSVDKGYTEAFF	TGCAGCGTTGATAAGGGATACACTGAAGCTTTCTTT
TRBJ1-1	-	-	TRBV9	CASSVVEDLNTEAFF	TGTGCCAGCAGCGTGGTCGAGGATTTGAACACTGAAGCTTTCTTT
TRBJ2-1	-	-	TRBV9	CASSPMRGGFDEQFF	TGTGCCAGCAGCCCGATGAGGGGGGGCTTTGATGAGCAGTTCTTC
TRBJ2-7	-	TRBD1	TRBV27	CASSLRGQGYEQYF	TGTGCCAGCAGTTTGAGGGGACAGGGTTACGAGCAGTACTTC
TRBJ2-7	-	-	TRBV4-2	CASSQEDSFSYEQYF	TGTGCCAGCAGCCAAGAAGATAGCTTTAGTTACGAGCAGTACTTC
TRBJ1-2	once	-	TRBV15	CATSPGRGVGGYTF	TGTGCCACCAGCCCTGGTCGAGGGGTTGGAGGCTACACCTTC
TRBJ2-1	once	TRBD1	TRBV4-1	CASSPGQGPDNEQFF	TGCGCCAGCAGCCCGGGACAGGGACCAGACAATGAGCAGTTCTTC
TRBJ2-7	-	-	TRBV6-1	CASSEDPGYHEQYF	TGTGCCAGCAGTGAAGATCCAGGGTACCACGAGCAGTACTTC
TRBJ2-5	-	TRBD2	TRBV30	CAYHSGYQETQYF	TGTGCCTACCATAGCGGGTACCAAGAGACCCAGTACTTC
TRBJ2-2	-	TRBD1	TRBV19	CASSITGGADTGELFF	TGTGCCAGTAGTATCACAGGGGGCGCGGACACCGGGGAGCTGTTTTTT
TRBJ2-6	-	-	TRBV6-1	CASQNGVAGANVLTF	TGTGCCAGCCAAAACGGGGTAGCTGGGGCCAACGTCCTGACTTTC
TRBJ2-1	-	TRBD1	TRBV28	CASLTGDSYNEQFF	TGTGCCAGCCTGACAGGGGACTCCTACAATGAGCAGTTCTTC
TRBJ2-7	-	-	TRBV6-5	CASSYSRGADEQYF	TGTGCCAGCAGTTACTCGAGGGGGGCTGACGAGCAGTACTTC
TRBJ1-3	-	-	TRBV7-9	CASSLALGGNTIYF	TGTGCCAGCAGCTTAGCGCTGGGTGGAAACACCATATATTTT
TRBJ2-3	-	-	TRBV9	CASSPPHTDTQYF	TGTGCCAGCAGCCCCCCACACACAGATACGCAGTATTTT
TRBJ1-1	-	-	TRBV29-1	CSVDDRWSAFF	TGCAGCGTTGATGACAGGTGGTCAGCTTTCTTT
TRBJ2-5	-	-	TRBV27	CASSKTLGGQVIETQYF	TGTGCCAGCAGTAAGACATTGGGGGGCCAAGTTATAGAGACCCAGTACTTC
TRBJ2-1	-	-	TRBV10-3	CAIRLGVSSYNEQFF	TGTGCCATCAGACTGGGGGTGAGCTCCTACAATGAGCAGTTCTTC
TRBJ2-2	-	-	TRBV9	CASSVVTGELFF	TGTGCCAGCAGCGTTGTTACCGGGGAGCTGTTTTTT
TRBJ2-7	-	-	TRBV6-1	CASSGPSYEQYF	TGTGCCAGCAGCGGACCAAGCTACGAGCAGTACTTC
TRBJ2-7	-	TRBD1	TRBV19	CASSMTGGTYEQYF	TGTGCCAGTAGTATGACAGGGGGAACCTACGAGCAGTACTTC
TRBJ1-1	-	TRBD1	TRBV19	CATTGVNTEAFF	TGTGCCACCACAGGGGTGAACACTGAAGCTTTCTTT
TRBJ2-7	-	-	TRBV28	CASISSTYEQYF	TGTGCCAGCATTTCCAGTACCTACGAGCAGTACTTC
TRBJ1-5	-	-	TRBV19	CASSMGGQPQHF	TGTGCCAGTAGTATGGGGGGTCAGCCCCAGCATTTT
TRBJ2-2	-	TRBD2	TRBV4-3	CASSQVLSGGLNTGELFF	TGCGCCAGCAGCCAAGTACTAAGCGGGGGGTTGAACACCGGGGAGCTGTTTTTT
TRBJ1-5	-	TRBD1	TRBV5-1	CASSWTGSSNQPQHF	TGCGCCAGCTCTTGGACAGGCTCTAGCAATCAGCCCCAGCATTTT
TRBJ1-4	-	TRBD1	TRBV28	CASRNGQGWANEKLFF	TGTGCCAGCAGGAACGGACAGGGGTGGGCTAATGAAAAACTGTTTTTT
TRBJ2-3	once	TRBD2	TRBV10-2	CASMNGLAGATDTQYF	TGCGCCAGCATGAACGGACTAGCGGGGGCCACAGATACGCAGTATTTT
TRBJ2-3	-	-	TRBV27	CASSDGTPTPDTQYF	TGTGCCAGCAGTGACGGGACTCCTACCCCAGATACGCAGTATTTT
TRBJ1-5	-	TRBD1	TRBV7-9	CASSLGDRDQHF	TGTGCCAGCAGCTTAGGGGACAGAGACCAGCATTTT
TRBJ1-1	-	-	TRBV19	CASSMGGQNTEAFF	TGTGCCAGTAGTATGGGGGGCCAGAACACTGAAGCTTTCTTT
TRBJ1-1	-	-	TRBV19	CASRTATEAFF	TGTGCCAGTAGGACAGCAACTGAAGCTTTCTTT
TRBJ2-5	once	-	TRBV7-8	CASRAQGQETQYF	TGTGCCAGCAGAGCTCAGGGGCAAGAGACCCAGTACTTC
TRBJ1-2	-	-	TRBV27	CASSLRQETDYGYTF	TGTGCCAGCAGTCTTCGACAGGAGACTGACTATGGCTACACCTTC
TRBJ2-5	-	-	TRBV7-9	CASTTQALVFETQYF	TGTGCCAGCACGACACAGGCTCTGGTCTTTGAGACCCAGTACTTC
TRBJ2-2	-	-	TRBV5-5	CASSPDGVNTGELFF	TGTGCCAGCAGCCCGGACGGTGTGAACACCGGGGAGCTGTTTTTT
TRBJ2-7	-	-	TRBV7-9	CASSYEGPYEQYF	TGTGCCAGCAGCTACGAAGGTCCCTACGAGCAGTACTTC
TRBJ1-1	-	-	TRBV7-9	CASRSSTGTGTEAFF	TGTGCCAGCAGGTCATCCACAGGGACTGGGACTGAAGCTTTCTTT
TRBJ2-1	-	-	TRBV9	CASSVGLSNEQFF	TGTGCCAGCAGCGTAGGTTTGAGCAATGAGCAGTTCTTC
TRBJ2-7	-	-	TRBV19	CASSPLNGNEQYF	TGTGCCAGTAGTCCCCTAAACGGGAACGAGCAGTACTTC
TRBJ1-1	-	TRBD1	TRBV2	CASMRGRDSVNTEAFF	TGTGCCAGCATGAGAGGGAGGGACAGCGTGAACACTGAAGCTTTCTTT
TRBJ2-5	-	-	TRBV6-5	CASEGPLEETQYF	TGTGCCAGCGAGGGACCGTTGGAAGAGACCCAGTACTTC
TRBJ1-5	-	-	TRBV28	CATHSNQPQHF	TGTGCCACCCATAGCAATCAGCCCCAGCATTTT
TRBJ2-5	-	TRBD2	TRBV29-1	CSVEGAAGGHLRVETQYF	TGCAGCGTTGAGGGAGCGGCGGGGGGCCACTTACGAGTTGAGACCCAGTACTTC
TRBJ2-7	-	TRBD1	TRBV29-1	CSVRGTGPSYEQYF	TGCAGCGTCAGGGGGACAGGTCCCTCCTACGAGCAGTACTTC
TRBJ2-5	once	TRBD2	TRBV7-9	CASSPSGGSNQETQYF	TGTGCCAGCAGCCCTAGCGGGGGGTCGAACCAAGAGACCCAGTACTTC
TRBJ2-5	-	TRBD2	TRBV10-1	CASSQTLAGETQYF	TGCGCCAGCAGTCAGACACTAGCGGGAGAGACCCAGTACTTC
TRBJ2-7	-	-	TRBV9	CASSVETAGYEQYF	TGTGCCAGCAGCGTAGAGACAGCTGGGTACGAGCAGTACTTC
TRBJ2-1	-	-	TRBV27	CASRAFGRSSYNEQFF	TGTGCCAGCAGGGCCTTTGGCAGGAGTTCCTACAATGAGCAGTTCTTC
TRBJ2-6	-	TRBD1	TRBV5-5	CASSLLGTASGANVLTF	TGTGCCAGCAGCTTGTTAGGGACAGCCTCTGGGGCCAACGTCCTGACTTTC
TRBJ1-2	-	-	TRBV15	CATSRDLGGDGYTF	TGTGCCACCAGCAGAGACCTGGGAGGGGATGGCTACACCTTC
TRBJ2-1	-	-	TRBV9	CASSVAGGNSEQFF	TGTGCCAGCAGCGTAGCTGGGGGTAACAGTGAGCAGTTCTTC